One and the same sample provided the 8 T cell receptor beta chains below, sequenced in a study of cytomegalovirus exposure and HLA in healthy donors. The PCR was carried out with 60 Vbeta primers and 13 Jbeta primers. Profiled with immunoSEQ multiplex PCR; TCRdb holds only in-frame clones, not every one. The sample shows fewer than 60,000 clones, approximately 80% of them seen only once. The sequenced material came from PBMCs. All receptors derive from a woman aged 35 to 49 in good health and CMV-seropositive.

The chain recombines TRBV11-3 with TRBJ2-1, with 8 bases that match TRBD2. CDR1 and CDR2 (germline): SGHNT, YENEEA. V trimming: 4 bases; J trimming: 6 bases; junction bases outside the gene matches: 14. This CDR3 is 17 amino acids long. The chain's CDR3 is CASSSRDSHRGGNEQFF. In DNA form, the CDR3 reads TGTGCCAGCAGCTCCCGGGACTCCCACCGGGGGGGCAATGAGCAGTTCTTC. The variable domain in full, with the rest retrieved from reference TRBV11-3 and TRBJ2-1, is EAGVVQSPRYKIIEKKQPVAFWCNPISGHNTLYWYLQNLGQGPELLIRYENEEAVDDSQLPKDRFSAERLKGVDSTLKIQPAELGDSAVYLCASSSRDSHRGGNEQFFGPGTRLTVL.

CDR3 DNA: TGTGCCAGCAGCCCCCTTATCCTCCTATACAATGAGCAGTTCTTC. This codes for CASSPLILLYNEQFF. J is TRBJ2-1 and V is TRBV11-2, with D unclear. Trimming removed 5 bases from V and 4 bases from J, with 15 bases in between. CDR1 and CDR2 from the germline V gene are SGHAT and FQNNGV. The CDR3 contains 15 residues. The whole variable domain, filled in from reference TRBV11-2 and TRBJ2-1, reads EAGVAQSPRYKIIEKRQSVAFWCNPISGHATLYWYQQILGQGPKLLIQFQNNGVVDDSQLPKDRFSAERLKGVDSTLKIQPAKLEDSAVYLCASSPLILLYNEQFFGPGTRLTVL.

The chain employs TRBV9 and TRBJ1-2; TRBD1 is a possible D gene (5 bases). Germline V CDR1 and CDR2: SGDLS, YYNGEE. The CDR3 is 13 residues long. V lost 0 bases, J lost 8 bases, and 11 bases lay in between. CDR3 sequence (DNA): TGTGCCAGCAGCGTAGTGGCAGGGCGAGGCTACACCTTC. Protein: CASSVVAGRGYTF.

V usage is TRBV6-5 and J usage is TRBJ1-1, with a weak D call TRBD1 (5 bases). The V gene lost 6 bases and the J gene lost 6 bases, with 11 bases spanning the gap. Germline loops: CDR1 MNHEY, CDR2 SVGAGI. The CDR3 runs 12 residues. CDR3 region: CASSRRQSEAFF. For the CDR3, the DNA is TGTGCCAGCAGCAGAAGACAGTCTGAAGCTTTCTTT.

This clone was observed a single time. V usage is TRBV7-3 and J usage is TRBJ1-1; the D gene is possibly TRBD1 (6 bases). This CDR3 has 15 amino acids. Germline V gene lookup returns CDR1 SGHTA and CDR2 FQGTGA. V gave up 3 bases and J gave up 1 base, with 12 bases separating them. The CDR3 loop is CASSFHRVQNTEAFF. CDR3 in DNA: TGTGCCAGCAGCTTTCACAGGGTTCAGAACACTGAAGCTTTCTTT.

The chain employs TRBV4-1 and TRBJ2-5; 7 nucleotides align to TRBD2. This CDR3 region has 14 residues. J lost 5 bases, V lost 0 bases, and 3 bases had no gene match. CDR1 and CDR2 from the germline V gene are MGHRA and YSYEKL. The CDR3 nucleotides read TGCGCCAGCAGCCAAGATCCGGGAGGCGAGACCCAGTACTTC. Encoded protein: CASSQDPGGETQYF.

This clone was detected a few times. The CDR3 bases are TGTGCCAGCAGCGTAGCTTCGGTCCGGGGGACACCCCTCCACTTT. Amino acids: CASSVASVRGTPLHF. This rearrangement joins TRBV9 to TRBJ1-6; possible D gene TRBD1, 5 bases. Trimming took off 0 bases at V and 11 bases at J, with 15 bases between the two ends. Germline-derived CDR1 and CDR2 are SGDLS and YYNGEE. The CDR3 is 15 residues long.

This rearrangement joins TRBV19 to TRBJ2-3; 10 bases line up with TRBD1. V was pared by 5 bases and J by 7 bases, with 6 bases of the junction left unmatched. CDR1 and CDR2 from the germline V gene are LNHDA and SQIVND (reference sequence). The CDR3 contains 14 residues. The CDR3 DNA is TGTGCCAGTAGTCTTAGACAGGGGGCAAATACGCAGTATTTT. Protein sequence: CASSLRQGANTQYF. The whole variable domain, remainder taken from reference TRBV19 and TRBJ2-3, is DGGITQSPKYLFRKEGQNVTLSCEQNLNHDAMYWYRQDPGQGLRLIYYSQIVNDFQKGDIAEGYSVSREKKESFPLTVTSAQKNPTAFYLCASSLRQGANTQYFGPGTRLTVL.